This TCR beta chain was sequenced in a study of T cell responses to AZD1222 COVID-19 vaccine. Some clones are missing from TCRdb's copy, which holds only in-frame ones; the method was immunoSEQ multiplex PCR. This sample has over 50,000 clones; roughly 89% occur once, and the top ten carry about 7%. V was clipped by 3 bases and J by 4 bases, with 16 bases between them. The length of the CDR3 is 16 residues. From germline, CDR1 is MRHNA and CDR2 SNTAGT. Study outcomes and limitations: Nearly half of spike-specific TCRs reportedly target variant regions that are unmutated in the B.1.351 and B.1.1.7 variants. Clonal diversity may have been underestimated, and the donors were mostly white British, with more females than males. Scientists sampled the repertoires only once the peak T cell response had passed. There were vaccine-associated CD4 TCRs across spike, dominant at 160-218 and 743-854.

Concerning this clone itself: The antigen remains undetermined.

The sequence was collected from an adult in good health. The J gene is TRBJ2-1, the V gene TRBV6-4; perhaps TRBD1 as D (6 bases). Sequenced here: peripheral blood, sampled on day 0 of AZD1222 vaccination. The CDR3 nucleotides read TGTGCCAGCAGTGAATTAGGGGGTCTTGGATACAATGAGCAGTTCTTC. Protein sequence: CASSELGGLGYNEQFF.